These T cell receptor beta chains were read from a single sample in a study of T cell responses to AZD1222 COVID-19 vaccine. Data came from immunoSEQ multiplex PCR; TCRdb stores just in-frame clones and leaves some out. This sample yields around 160,000 clones, of which around 83% are seen a single time; around 4.3% belongs to the top ten. Specimen: peripheral blood, collected on day 0 of MenACWY control vaccination. These receptors all stem from an adult in good health. The CDR3 runs from the conserved cysteine through the conserved F or W. The D gene is left open where the match is weak. Rows may omit the clone size; those that give it use once, few, many or a size class.

TRBJ1-1 TRBV6-1 - - CASSPTGRANTEAFF TGTGCCAGCAGTCCCACCGGCAGGGCGAACACTGAAGCTTTCTTT
TRBJ2-2 TRBV11-2 - - CASSLSNTGELFF TGTGCCAGCAGCTTATCAAACACCGGGGAGCTGTTTTTT
TRBJ1-2 TRBV10-3 TRBD1 - CAISESGQFHGYTF TGTGCCATCAGTGAGTCGGGACAGTTCCATGGCTACACCTTC
TRBJ1-5 TRBV4-1 - - CASSLQGPNQPQHF TGCGCCAGCAGCCTTCAGGGACCCAATCAGCCCCAGCATTTT
TRBJ2-1 TRBV15 - - CATSRAQTDNEQFF TGTGCCACCAGCAGAGCACAGACGGACAATGAGCAGTTCTTC
TRBJ1-5 TRBV27 TRBD1 - CASRRSGRGQGQPQHF TGTGCCAGCAGAAGGAGTGGGAGGGGGCAGGGTCAGCCCCAGCATTTT
TRBJ2-5 TRBV5-6 - - CASSRRGRWETQYF TGTGCCAGCAGCCGGCGAGGGAGGTGGGAGACCCAGTACTTC
TRBJ1-5 TRBV6-1 - - CASSERGSGGQPQHF TGTGCCAGCAGTGAAAGGGGATCGGGTGGGCAGCCCCAGCATTTT
TRBJ2-2 TRBV2 - many CASIETANTGELFF TGTGCCAGCATTGAGACAGCGAACACCGGGGAGCTGTTTTTT
TRBJ1-1 TRBV5-1 TRBD1 - CASSLQGQLNTEAFF TGCGCCAGCAGCCTGCAGGGACAGTTGAACACTGAAGCTTTCTTT
TRBJ1-6 TRBV5-5 - - CASSLVRNSPLHF TGTGCCAGCAGCTTGGTTAGGAATTCACCCCTCCACTTT
TRBJ2-2 TRBV9 - few CASSGRDNTGELFF TGTGCCAGCAGCGGCCGGGACAACACCGGGGAGCTGTTTTTT
TRBJ1-1 TRBV6-5 - - CASSFPPHHTEAFF TGTGCCAGCAGTTTCCCACCACACCACACTGAAGCTTTCTTT
TRBJ2-2 TRBV6-1 - - CASSEQRFRELFF TGTGCCAGCAGTGAACAGAGATTCCGGGAGCTGTTTTTT
TRBJ2-7 TRBV21-1 - - CASSNETPTYEQYF TGTGCCAGCAGCAACGAGACACCTACCTACGAGCAGTACTTC
TRBJ2-4 TRBV6-5 - - CASSYSRGAKNIQYF TGTGCCAGCAGTTACTCGAGGGGAGCCAAAAACATTCAGTACTTC
TRBJ2-7 TRBV4-1 TRBD1 - CASSQGTGGRSYEQYF TGCGCCAGCAGCCAGGGAACAGGGGGCAGGTCCTACGAGCAGTACTTC
TRBJ2-3 TRBV24-1 TRBD1 - CATSDSKGQGKTDTQYF TGTGCCACCAGTGATAGTAAGGGACAGGGGAAAACAGATACGCAGTATTTT
TRBJ2-1 TRBV12-3/TRBV12-4 - - CASSPDPNEQFF TGTGCCAGCAGTCCGGACCCCAATGAGCAGTTCTTC
TRBJ1-5 TRBV6-2/TRBV6-3 - - CASSPLVRGNSNQPQHF TGTGCCAGCAGCCCGTTGGTTAGGGGGAATAGCAATCAGCCCCAGCATTTT
TRBJ1-4 TRBV7-9 TRBD1 - CASSLGDSLNEKLFF TGTGCCAGCAGCTTAGGGGACAGCCTAAATGAAAAACTGTTTTTT
TRBJ1-3 TRBV7-3 - once CASTGRARGNTIYF TGTGCCAGCACCGGTAGGGCGCGTGGAAACACCATATATTTT
TRBJ1-2 TRBV11-2 - - CASSLARTGGYTF TGTGCCAGCAGCTTAGCCCGGACGGGCGGCTACACCTTC
TRBJ1-2 TRBV2 - - CASSPANYGYTF TGTGCCAGCAGCCCCGCGAACTATGGCTACACCTTC
TRBJ1-2 TRBV19 TRBD1 few CASSRGQGWNYGYTF TGTGCCAGTAGTAGAGGACAGGGGTGGAACTATGGCTACACCTTC
TRBJ1-6 TRBV2 - - CASRPQGVPNSPLHF TGTGCCAGCAGGCCCCAGGGTGTTCCAAATTCACCCCTCCACTTT
TRBJ2-3 TRBV20-1 - - CSAPRSDTQYF TGCAGTGCTCCCCGCTCAGATACGCAGTATTTT
TRBJ2-5 TRBV3-1/TRBV3-2 TRBD2 - CASSQLAGGPTETQYF TGTGCCAGCAGCCAATTAGCGGGGGGGCCGACGGAGACCCAGTACTTC
TRBJ1-6 TRBV5-4 - once CASKSRQDNSPLHF TGTGCCAGCAAGAGCAGACAAGATAATTCACCCCTCCACTTT
TRBJ2-1 TRBV2 TRBD2 - CASRSGGGYNEQFF TGTGCCAGCCGAAGCGGGGGGGGATACAATGAGCAGTTCTTC